This is a list of T cell receptor beta chains from one sample in a study of T-cell reconstitution after alpha-beta-depleted transplantation in children. TCRdb reprocessed the PCR reads via MiXCR and lists one record per CDR3 protein. Of more than 400,000 distinct CDR3 sequences listed, approximately 10% are singletons. Sequenced material: PBMCs, mostly from graft donor cells, taken 180 days after TCRalphabeta/CD19-depleted stem cell transplant. These receptors were collected from a female patient younger than 10 who had a stem cell transplant for aplastic anemia, so the T cells may come from the graft donor. CDR3s include the opening cysteine and the closing phenylalanine or tryptophan. The D gene is left open where the match is weak. For some rows the clone size is stated as once, few or many, or as a class when expanded; others skip it.

j_call d_call v_call clone_size cdr3_aa cdr3_nt
TRBJ2-1 NA TRBV4-2 few CASSRHLQGSSYNEQFF TGTGCCAGCAGCCGACACCTACAGGGATCTTCCTACAATGAGCAGTTCTTC
TRBJ1-2 NA TRBV7-2 few CASSGRGTSTYGYTF TGTGCCAGCAGCGGCCGCGGGACGTCCACCTATGGCTACACCTTC
TRBJ1-2 NA TRBV7-2 NA CASSSFLGRAMGYTF TGTGCCAGCAGCTCATTCTTGGGCCGCGCAATGGGCTACACCTTC
TRBJ2-1 TRBD2 TRBV9 many CASSVTAGTSSYNEQFF TGTGCCAGCAGCGTCACTGCCGGGACTAGCTCCTACAATGAGCAGTTCTTC
TRBJ2-3 NA TRBV7-9 NA CASSSSSALDTQYF TGTGCCAGCAGCTCCTCTTCAGCGTTGGATACGCAGTATTTT
TRBJ2-3 NA TRBV11-2 few CASSYGLILRADTQYF TGTGCCAGCAGCTACGGACTGATCCTCAGGGCAGATACGCAGTATTTT
TRBJ1-1 NA TRBV21-1 few CASSKERNTEAFF TGTGCCAGCAGCAAAGAACGGAACACTGAAGCTTTCTTT
TRBJ2-5 NA TRBV5-6 few CASSLQRLQETQYF TGTGCCAGCAGCTTGCAGCGGCTACAAGAGACCCAGTACTTC
TRBJ2-7 NA TRBV7-2 few CASSLGRGGTSYEQYF TGTGCCAGCAGCTTAGGACGAGGCGGGACCTCCTACGAGCAGTACTTC
TRBJ1-5 NA TRBV2 NA CASRLGASNQPQHF TGTGCCAGCAGGCTTGGGGCATCAAATCAGCCCCAGCATTTT
TRBJ1-1 NA TRBV5-1 many CASSLRGTEAFF TGTGCCAGCAGCCTGAGAGGGACTGAAGCTTTCTTT
TRBJ2-2 TRBD2 TRBV7-8 many CASNLAGSGELFF TGTGCCAGCAATCTAGCGGGTTCCGGGGAGCTGTTTTTT
TRBJ1-5 NA TRBV12-3/TRBV12-4 many CASSFTGSRNQPQHF TGTGCCAGCAGTTTTACTGGGTCGCGCAATCAGCCCCAGCATTTT
TRBJ2-7 TRBD1 TRBV27 many CASSQGQGPVYEQYF TGTGCCAGCAGTCAAGGACAGGGTCCCGTGTACGAGCAGTACTTC
TRBJ1-5 NA TRBV20-1 NA CSAREDNGNQPQHF TGCAGTGCTAGAGAGGACAATGGCAATCAGCCCCAGCATTTT
TRBJ2-1 NA TRBV20-1 many CSARDRSYNEQFF TGCAGTGCTAGAGATCGGAGTTACAATGAGCAGTTCTTC
TRBJ2-2 TRBD1 TRBV15 few CATSPGQGFAGELFF TGTGCCACCAGTCCGGGACAGGGGTTCGCCGGGGAGCTGTTTTTT
TRBJ1-6 NA TRBV28 NA CASSLQSSYNSPLHF TGTGCCAGCAGTTTACAGAGCTCCTATAATTCACCCCTCCACTTT
TRBJ1-2 NA TRBV6-5 few CASSYSTTSQGYTF TGTGCCAGCAGTTACTCGACCACATCTCAAGGCTACACCTTC
TRBJ2-7 TRBD1 TRBV18 NA CASSPGQDLEQYF TGTGCCAGCTCACCGGGACAGGACCTGGAGCAGTACTTC
TRBJ1-5 NA TRBV19 NA CASSISRGNQPQHF TGTGCCAGTAGTATCTCTCGAGGCAATCAGCCCCAGCATTTT
TRBJ2-4 NA TRBV7-9 NA CASSFSSDGNIQYF TGTGCCAGCAGCTTTTCCTCGGATGGAAACATTCAGTACTTC
TRBJ1-1 NA TRBV7-2 few CASSLVGRQTTEAFF TGTGCCAGCAGCTTAGTAGGCAGACAAACGACTGAAGCTTTCTTT
TRBJ1-1 NA TRBV12-3/TRBV12-4 many CASSSRDVPTAFF TGTGCCAGCAGTTCCCGGGACGTTCCTACGGCTTTCTTT